The rows below give T cell receptor beta chains drawn from one sample of a study of a mutant IDH1 vaccine in newly diagnosed glioma. Their recognized antigens are unknown. Only in-frame clones appear in the TCRdb table, and some are missing; sequencing was by immunoSEQ multiplex PCR. The sample lists tens of thousands of clones; less than 90% were seen once. This specimen consisted of PBMCs, obtained from a glioma patient whose treatment included an IDH1 peptide vaccine. All receptors derive from a woman between 45 and 60 years old with glioma. CDR3s include the opening cysteine and the closing phenylalanine or tryptophan. Each record gives: V gene, clone size, D gene, J gene, CDR3 DNA, CDR3 protein. A D gene is named only where the DNA matches it firmly. For some rows the clone size is stated as once, few or many, or as a class when expanded; others skip it.

>TRBV20-1|NA|NA|TRBJ2-3
TGCAGTGCGGAGAGGTCAGATACGCAGTATTTT
CSAERSDTQYF
>TRBV11-3|few|NA|TRBJ2-3
TGTGCCAGCAGCGTAACTAGCAGCACAGATACGCAGTATTTT
CASSVTSSTDTQYF
>TRBV5-1|once|TRBD1|TRBJ1-6
TGCGCCAGCAGCGTGGACAGGGCTTCCGATCCGGCCCTCCACTTT
CASSVDRASDPALHF
>TRBV5-1|NA|TRBD1|TRBJ1-4
TGCGCCAGCAGCATAACAGGGGAGAATGAAAAACTGTTTTTT
CASSITGENEKLFF
>TRBV5-1|NA|NA|TRBJ1-1
TGCGCCAGCCGGGGGCAGATGAACACTGAAGCTTTCTTT
CASRGQMNTEAFF
>TRBV19|NA|NA|TRBJ1-4
TGTGCCAGTAGTATCTCGAGAGGGGCTCTCTCCCCTAATGAAAAACTGTTTTTT
CASSISRGALSPNEKLFF
>TRBV7-9|NA|TRBD1|TRBJ1-3
TGTGCCAGCAGCGCCCAGGGGGGGACTGGAAACACCATATATTTT
CASSAQGGTGNTIYF
>TRBV4-1|NA|TRBD1|TRBJ1-6
TGCGCCAGCAGCCTTCAGCAGACAGGGGGCGCGGGTCGCACCTATAATTCACCCCTCCACTTT
CASSLQQTGGAGRTYNSPLHF
>TRBV7-2|NA|NA|TRBJ1-1
TGTGCCAGCAGTTTTGGAATGGAAACTGAAGCTTTCTTT
CASSFGMETEAFF
>TRBV20-1|NA|NA|TRBJ2-3
TGCAGTGCTAGGGAGGAAACGCAGTATTTT
CSAREETQYF
>TRBV5-6|once|TRBD1|TRBJ2-7
TGTGCCAGCAGCATGATTACAGGGGGTACAAACGAGCAGTACTTC
CASSMITGGTNEQYF
>TRBV19|NA|TRBD2|TRBJ2-3
TGTGCCAGTAGTAGCGGGGGGAGCACAGATACGCAGTATTTT
CASSSGGSTDTQYF
>TRBV6-5|NA|NA|TRBJ1-4
TGTGCCAGCAGTCTACAGGGTTTGGGGAATGAAAAACTGTTTTTT
CASSLQGLGNEKLFF
>TRBV9|NA|NA|TRBJ1-1
TGTGCCTCGCGGCCAGGGTCTATGAACACTGAAGCTTTCTTT
CASRPGSMNTEAFF
>TRBV7-9|NA|NA|TRBJ1-3
TGTGCCAGCAGCCCCGGGACAAGGCCCGGAAACACCATATATTTT
CASSPGTRPGNTIYF
>TRBV5-4|NA|NA|TRBJ2-7
TGTGCCAGCAGCTTGGCCGGGGGGCGCGTGACTTTAGGGGAGCAGTACTTC
CASSLAGGRVTLGEQYF
>TRBV30|NA|NA|TRBJ1-1
TGTGCCTGGGGTGGGACTGAAGCTTTCTTT
CAWGGTEAFF